This T cell receptor (beta chain) was captured in a study of cytomegalovirus exposure and HLA in healthy donors. The V gene end was trimmed by 0 bases and the J gene end by 4 bases; junction bases not matched to a gene: 6. The CDR3 runs 15 residues. The germline V gene encodes CDR1 SGDLS and CDR2 YYNGEE. Worth noting for this clone: Its specificity is not known.

60 Vbeta and 13 Jbeta primers were used in PCR. Produced via immunoSEQ multiplex PCR; TCRdb's table is partial and in-frame only. The table has more than 150,000 clones, roughly 84% seen once; the top ten hold about 2.4%. Study-wide results and caveats: Across donors, sequencing depth was assumed by presence/absence analyses to be roughly uniform. The study carried out a later analysis of TCR beta sequences. It associated 15,000 to 20,000 of them with specific HLA alleles at a false discovery rate of 0.05. In vitro data verified a few CMV-associated chains as specific for CMV antigens. A prior analysis recorded that most TCR beta V segments were productive about 87% or about 30% of the time.

The chain combines TRBV9 with TRBJ2-7, with 8 bases aligning to TRBD2. The sample consisted of PBMCs. This receptor was taken from a woman in her forties or fifties in good health and CMV-seropositive. CDR3 nucleotide sequence: TGTGCCAGCAGCGTAGGTAGCGGGGTAGGTTACGAGCAGTACTTC. Amino acids: CASSVGSGVGYEQYF.